This T cell receptor beta chain originates from a study of cytomegalovirus exposure and HLA in healthy donors. Vbeta (60) and Jbeta (13) primers were used in the PCR. Some clones are missing from TCRdb's copy, which holds only in-frame ones; the method was immunoSEQ multiplex PCR. Of around 140,000 clones in the sample, roughly 9.7% were seen once. Sequencing was done on a sample of PBMCs. This clonotype was sampled from a man aged 50 or older in good health and CMV-seronegative.

CDR3: CASTFGTSGYYEQYF. Written as DNA, the CDR3 is TGTGCCAGCACCTTTGGGACTAGCGGATACTACGAGCAGTACTTC. V gene TRBV28 combines with J gene TRBJ2-7; TRBD2 matches at 11 bases. The CDR3 has 15 residues. With 7 bases clipped from V and 3 bases from J, the junction kept 8 bases outside the gene matches. CDR1 MDHEN and CDR2 SYDVKM come from the germline V gene.